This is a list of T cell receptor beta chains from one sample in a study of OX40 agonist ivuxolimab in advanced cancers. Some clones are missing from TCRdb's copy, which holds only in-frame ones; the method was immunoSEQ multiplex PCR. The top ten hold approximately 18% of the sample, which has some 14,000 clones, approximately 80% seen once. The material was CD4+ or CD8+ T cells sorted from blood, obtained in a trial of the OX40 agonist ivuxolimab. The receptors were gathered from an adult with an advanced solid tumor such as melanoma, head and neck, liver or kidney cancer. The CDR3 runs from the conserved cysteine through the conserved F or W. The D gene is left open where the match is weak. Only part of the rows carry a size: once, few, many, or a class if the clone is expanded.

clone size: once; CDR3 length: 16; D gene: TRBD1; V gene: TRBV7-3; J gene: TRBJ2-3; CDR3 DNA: TGTGCCAGCAGTTGGCTCGACAGGGGGCAAGCAGATACGCAGTATTTT; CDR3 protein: CASSWLDRGQADTQYF
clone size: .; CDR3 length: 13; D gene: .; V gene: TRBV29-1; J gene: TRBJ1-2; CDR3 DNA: TGCAGCGTTGAAGGGGACGGTTGGTATGGCTACACCTTC; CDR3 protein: CSVEGDGWYGYTF
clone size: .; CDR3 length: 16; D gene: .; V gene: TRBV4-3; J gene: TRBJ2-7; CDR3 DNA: TGCGCCAGCAGCCAAGATCAACTAGCAAGCTCCTACGAGCAGTACTTC; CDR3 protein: CASSQDQLASSYEQYF
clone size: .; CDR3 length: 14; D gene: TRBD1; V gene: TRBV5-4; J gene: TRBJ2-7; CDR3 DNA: TGTGCCAGCAGCCAAGAAGGGACAGGGGCCGAGCAGTACTTC; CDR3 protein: CASSQEGTGAEQYF
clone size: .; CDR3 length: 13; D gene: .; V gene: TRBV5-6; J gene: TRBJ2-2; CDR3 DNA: TGTGCCAGCAGCCCCGTATTCACCGGGGAGCTGTTTTTT; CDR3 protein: CASSPVFTGELFF
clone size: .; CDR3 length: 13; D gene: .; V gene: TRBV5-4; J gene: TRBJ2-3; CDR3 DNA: TGTGCCAGCAGCTTGCTCCTGACAGATACGCAGTATTTT; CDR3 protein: CASSLLLTDTQYF
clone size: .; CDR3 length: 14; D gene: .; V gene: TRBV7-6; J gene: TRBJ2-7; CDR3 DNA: TGTGCCAGCAGCGCCGGGGGACGGTACTACGAGCAGTACTTC; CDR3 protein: CASSAGGRYYEQYF
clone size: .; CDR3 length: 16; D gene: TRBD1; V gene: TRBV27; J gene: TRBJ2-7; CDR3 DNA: TGTGCCAGCAGTTTATCGGGGACAGGGAAACTCTACGAGCAGTACTTC; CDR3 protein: CASSLSGTGKLYEQYF
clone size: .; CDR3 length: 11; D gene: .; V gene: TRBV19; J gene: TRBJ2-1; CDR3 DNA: TGTGCCAGTAGTATGGGATATGAGCAGTTCTTC; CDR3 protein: CASSMGYEQFF
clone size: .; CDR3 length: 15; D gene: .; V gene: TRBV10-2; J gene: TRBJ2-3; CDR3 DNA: TGCGCCAGCAGAGAGGGGGTAGCTAGCACAGATACGCAGTATTTT; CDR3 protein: CASREGVASTDTQYF
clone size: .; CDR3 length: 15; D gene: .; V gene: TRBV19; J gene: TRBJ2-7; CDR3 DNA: TGTGCCAGTAGTATTGTCGACAGCCGCCTCTACGAGCAGTACTTC; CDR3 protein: CASSIVDSRLYEQYF
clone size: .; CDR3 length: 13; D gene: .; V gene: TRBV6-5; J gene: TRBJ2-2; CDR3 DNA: TGTGCCCTGCGGGGCGTAAACACCGGGGAGCTGTTTTTT; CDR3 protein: CALRGVNTGELFF
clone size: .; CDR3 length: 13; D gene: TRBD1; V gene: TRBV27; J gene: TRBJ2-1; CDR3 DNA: TGTGCCAGCGGGCTAACAGGGGGCAGTGAGCAGTTCTTC; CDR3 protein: CASGLTGGSEQFF
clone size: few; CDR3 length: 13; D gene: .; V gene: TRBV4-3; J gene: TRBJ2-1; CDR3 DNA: TGCGCCAGCAGCCAAGACATCTTCAATGAGCAGTTCTTC; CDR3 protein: CASSQDIFNEQFF
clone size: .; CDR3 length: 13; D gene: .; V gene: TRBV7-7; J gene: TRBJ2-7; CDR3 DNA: TGTGCTAGCAGCTTAGCGGTGGCTTACGAGCAGTACTTC; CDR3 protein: CASSLAVAYEQYF
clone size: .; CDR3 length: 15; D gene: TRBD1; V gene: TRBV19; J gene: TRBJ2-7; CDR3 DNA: TGTGCCAGTAGTATGGGGTCACAGGGGTACTACGAGCAGTACTTC; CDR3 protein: CASSMGSQGYYEQYF
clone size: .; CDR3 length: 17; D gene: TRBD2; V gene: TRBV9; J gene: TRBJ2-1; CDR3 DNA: TGTGCCAGCAGCGTAGAGGGGGGACTAGCGGGAGCGGATGAGCAGTTCTTC; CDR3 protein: CASSVEGGLAGADEQFF
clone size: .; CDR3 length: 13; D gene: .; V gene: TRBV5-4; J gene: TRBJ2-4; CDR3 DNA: TGTGCCACCTCTTCACCCCCAGGAAACATTCAGTACTTC; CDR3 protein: CATSSPPGNIQYF
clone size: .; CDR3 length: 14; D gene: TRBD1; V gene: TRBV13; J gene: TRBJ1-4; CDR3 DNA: TGTGCCAGCAGCTTAAGACAGGGGGATGAAAAACTGTTTTTT; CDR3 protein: CASSLRQGDEKLFF
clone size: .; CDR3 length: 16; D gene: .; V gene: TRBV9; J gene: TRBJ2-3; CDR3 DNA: TGTGCCAGCAGCGTAGTTCAGGGACTGAGCACAGATACGCAGTATTTT; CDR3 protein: CASSVVQGLSTDTQYF
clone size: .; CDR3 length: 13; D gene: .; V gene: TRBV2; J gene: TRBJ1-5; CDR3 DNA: TGTGCCAGCAATGGACAGCTGGATCAGCCCCAGCATTTT; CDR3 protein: CASNGQLDQPQHF
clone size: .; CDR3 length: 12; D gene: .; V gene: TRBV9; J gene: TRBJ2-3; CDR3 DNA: TGTGCCAGCAGCCCGGCCACAGATACGCAGTATTTT; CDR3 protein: CASSPATDTQYF
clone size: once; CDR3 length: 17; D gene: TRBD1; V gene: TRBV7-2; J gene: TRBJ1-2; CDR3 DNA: TGTGCCAGCAGCCCGCGGACAGGGGAGGTTCGGCACTATGGCTACACCTTC; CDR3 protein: CASSPRTGEVRHYGYTF
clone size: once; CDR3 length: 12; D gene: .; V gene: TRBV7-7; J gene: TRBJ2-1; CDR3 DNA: TGTGCCAGCAGCCTGTCCTACAATGAGCAGTTCTTC; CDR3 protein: CASSLSYNEQFF
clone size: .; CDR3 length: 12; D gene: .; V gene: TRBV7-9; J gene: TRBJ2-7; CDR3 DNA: TGTGCCAGCAGCCCAACAGGGTTCGAGCAGTACTTC; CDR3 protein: CASSPTGFEQYF
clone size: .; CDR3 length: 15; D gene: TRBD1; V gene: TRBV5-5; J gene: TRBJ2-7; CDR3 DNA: TGTGCCAGCAGCTTTTCGGGACAGGGCTCCTACGAGCAGTACTTC; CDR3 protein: CASSFSGQGSYEQYF
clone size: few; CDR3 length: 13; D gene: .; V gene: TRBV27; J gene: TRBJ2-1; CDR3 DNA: TGTGCCAGCAGGTCGGGGGCGAACAATGAGCAGTTCTTC; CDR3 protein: CASRSGANNEQFF
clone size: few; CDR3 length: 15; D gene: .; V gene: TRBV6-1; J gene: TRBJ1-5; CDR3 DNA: TGTGCCAGCAGTGAAGATGGGGGAGGGAATCAGCCCCAGCATTTT; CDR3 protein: CASSEDGGGNQPQHF
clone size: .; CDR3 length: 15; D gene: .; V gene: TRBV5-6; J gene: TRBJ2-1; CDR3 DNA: TGTGCCAGCAGCTTGATAGACGGGCCGAACAATGAGCAGTTCTTC; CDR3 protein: CASSLIDGPNNEQFF
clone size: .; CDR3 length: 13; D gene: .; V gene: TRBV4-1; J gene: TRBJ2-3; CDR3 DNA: TGCGCCAGCAGCCAAGGTTTGTCAGATACGCAGTATTTT; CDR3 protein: CASSQGLSDTQYF
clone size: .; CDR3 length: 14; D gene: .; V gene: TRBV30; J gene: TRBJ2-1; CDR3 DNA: TGTGCCTGGAGTGTTCGGAGCGGCTGGGATGAGCAGTTCTTC; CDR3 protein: CAWSVRSGWDEQFF
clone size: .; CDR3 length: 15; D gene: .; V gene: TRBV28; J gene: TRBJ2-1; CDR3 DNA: TGTGCCAGCAGATTCAGGGTCAGCTCCTACAATGAGCAGTTCTTC; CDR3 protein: CASRFRVSSYNEQFF
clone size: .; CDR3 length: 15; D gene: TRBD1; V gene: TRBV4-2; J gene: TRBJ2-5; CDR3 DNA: TGTGCCAGCAGCCCGACCGACAGGGGTGGGGAGACCCAGTACTTC; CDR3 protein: CASSPTDRGGETQYF
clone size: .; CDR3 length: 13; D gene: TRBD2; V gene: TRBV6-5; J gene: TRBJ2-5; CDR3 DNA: TGTGCCAGCAGTACGGGAGGCTTTGAGACCCAGTACTTC; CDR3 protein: CASSTGGFETQYF
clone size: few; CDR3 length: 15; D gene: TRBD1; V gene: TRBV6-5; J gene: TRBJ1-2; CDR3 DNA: TGTGCCAGCAGTTACTCTGGACAGGGAAGATATGGCTACACCTTC; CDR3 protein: CASSYSGQGRYGYTF
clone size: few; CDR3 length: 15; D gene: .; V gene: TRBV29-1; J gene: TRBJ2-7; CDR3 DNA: TGCAGCGTTGAGGGGGACGCCAGTGGCATCTACGAGCAGTACTTC; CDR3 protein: CSVEGDASGIYEQYF
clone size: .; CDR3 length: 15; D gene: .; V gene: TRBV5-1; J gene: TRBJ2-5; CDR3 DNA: TGCGCCAGCAGCTTGGTTCCTACGTATCAAGAGACCCAGTACTTC; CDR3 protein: CASSLVPTYQETQYF
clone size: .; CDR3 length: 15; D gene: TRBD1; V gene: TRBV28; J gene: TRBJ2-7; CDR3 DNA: TGTGCCAGCAGTCTCGACAGGGGGAAATCCTACGAGCAGTACTTC; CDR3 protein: CASSLDRGKSYEQYF
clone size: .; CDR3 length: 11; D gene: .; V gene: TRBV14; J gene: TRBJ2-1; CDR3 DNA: TGTGCCAGCAGCCTCAGTAACGAGCAGTTCTTC; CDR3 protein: CASSLSNEQFF
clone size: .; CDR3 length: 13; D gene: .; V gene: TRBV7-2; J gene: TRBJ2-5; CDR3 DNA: TGTGCCAGCAGCTTAATGGGGGAAGAGACCCAGTACTTC; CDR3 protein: CASSLMGEETQYF
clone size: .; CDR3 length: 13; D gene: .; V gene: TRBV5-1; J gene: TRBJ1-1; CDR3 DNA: TGCGCCAGCAGCCTGGGGGTTCACACTGAAGCTTTCTTT; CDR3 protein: CASSLGVHTEAFF
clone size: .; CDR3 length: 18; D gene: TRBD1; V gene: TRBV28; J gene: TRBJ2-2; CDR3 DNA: TGTGCCAGCAGTCCTACCCACAGGGGAAAGGGTTGGTGGGGGGAGCTGTTTTTT; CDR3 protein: CASSPTHRGKGWWGELFF
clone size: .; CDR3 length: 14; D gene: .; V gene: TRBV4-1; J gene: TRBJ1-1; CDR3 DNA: TGCGCCAGCAGCCAGTGGTCAGGGAACACTGAAGCTTTCTTT; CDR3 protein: CASSQWSGNTEAFF
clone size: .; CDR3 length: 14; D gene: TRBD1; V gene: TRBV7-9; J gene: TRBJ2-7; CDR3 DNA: TGTGCCAGCAGCTCGGGACAGGGGGCGTACGAGCAGTACTTC; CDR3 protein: CASSSGQGAYEQYF
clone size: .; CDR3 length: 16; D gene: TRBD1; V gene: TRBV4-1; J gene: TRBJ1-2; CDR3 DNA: TGCGCCAGCAGCCAAGATTCAGCAGGGGGCGACTATGGCTACACCTTC; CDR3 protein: CASSQDSAGGDYGYTF
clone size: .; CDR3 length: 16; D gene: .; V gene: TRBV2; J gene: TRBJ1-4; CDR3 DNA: TGTGCCAGCAGGACTCGATATTCAACTAGTAATGAAAAACTGTTTTTT; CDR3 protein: CASRTRYSTSNEKLFF
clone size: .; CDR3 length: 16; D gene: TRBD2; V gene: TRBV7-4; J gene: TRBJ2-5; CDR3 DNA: TGTGCCAGCAGCTTAGGGACTAGCGGGAGGAAAGAGACCCAGTACTTC; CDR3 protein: CASSLGTSGRKETQYF
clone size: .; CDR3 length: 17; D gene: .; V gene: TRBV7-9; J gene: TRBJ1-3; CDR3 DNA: TGTGCCAGCAGCTTTTTGACCCAGGGTCGGCCCGGAAACACCATATATTTT; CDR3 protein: CASSFLTQGRPGNTIYF
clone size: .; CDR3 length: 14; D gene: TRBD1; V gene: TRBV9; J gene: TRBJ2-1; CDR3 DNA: TGTGCCAGCAGCGCCGGACAGGGGGTTGATGAGCAGTTCTTC; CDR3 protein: CASSAGQGVDEQFF
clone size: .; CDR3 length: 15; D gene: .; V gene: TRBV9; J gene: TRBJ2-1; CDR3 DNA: TGTGCCAGCAGCGAAACCGGACTAACCTACAATGAGCAGTTCTTC; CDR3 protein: CASSETGLTYNEQFF
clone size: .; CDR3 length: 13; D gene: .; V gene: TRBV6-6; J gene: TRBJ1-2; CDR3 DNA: TGTGCCAGCAGGGAGCTGCAGGGTTACGGCTACACCTTC; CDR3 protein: CASRELQGYGYTF
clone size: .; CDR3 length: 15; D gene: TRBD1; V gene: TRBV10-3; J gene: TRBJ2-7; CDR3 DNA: TGTGCCATCAGCCTTACGGGACAGGGCGACTACGAGCAGTACTTC; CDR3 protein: CAISLTGQGDYEQYF
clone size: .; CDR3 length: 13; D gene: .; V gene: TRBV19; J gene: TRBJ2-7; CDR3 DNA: TGTGCCAGTAGTATAGCGGCCACGGGCGAGCAGTACTTC; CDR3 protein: CASSIAATGEQYF
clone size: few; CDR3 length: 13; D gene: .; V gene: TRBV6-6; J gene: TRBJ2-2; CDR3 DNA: TGTGCCAGCAGTTACCATTCGGCCGGGGAGCTGTTTTTT; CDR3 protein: CASSYHSAGELFF
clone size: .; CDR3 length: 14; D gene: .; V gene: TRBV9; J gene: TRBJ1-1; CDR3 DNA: TGTGCCAGCAGCCCGAGAGGGGGGGGTATCAGGGCTTTCTTT; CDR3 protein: CASSPRGGGIRAFF
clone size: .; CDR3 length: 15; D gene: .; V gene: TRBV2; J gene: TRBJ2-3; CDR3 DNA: TGTGCCAGTTCCGAGCCAGGGTTGGACACAGATACGCAGTATTTT; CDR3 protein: CASSEPGLDTDTQYF